This paragraph covers one TCR beta chain sequence. These data belong to a study of blood T cell repertoires in COVID-19. Study-wide context: The analysed material was cDNA or gDNA that came from T cells, B-cell-depleted T cells, or PBMCs.

After removal of 5 bases from V and 7 bases from J, the junction contained 11 bases not matched to a gene. CDR3 length: 17 residues. Germline CDR1 is SGHTA and CDR2 is FQGTGA. The protocol was immunoSEQ multiplex PCR, while the TCRdb copy is restricted to in-frame clones and leaves out a portion. The sample contains approximately 230,000 clones, about four fifths of which appear only once. V usage is TRBV7-3 and J usage is TRBJ2-2; TRBD2 aligns across 12 bases. Sequencing was performed on peripheral blood. This TCR was recovered from a man older than 75 with acute or convalescent COVID-19. CDR3 sequence (DNA): TGTGCCAGCAGCCACTCGACTAGCGGGAGAGAGGGCGGGGAGCTGTTTTTT. Its translation is CASSHSTSGREGGELFF.